Below, 19 T cell receptor beta chains from the same sample are listed, as sequenced in a study of radiation and T cells in renal cell carcinoma. Regarding time point: baseline pretreatment blood. Treatment of the sample: 15 Gy SBRT to primary tumor, nephrectomy 4 weeks later. Only in-frame clones appear in the TCRdb table, and some are missing; sequencing was by immunoSEQ multiplex PCR. The sample yields around 140,000 clones, roughly nine tenths seen once. The starting material was blood, obtained from a patient whose treatment included radiotherapy and nephrectomy. The receptors derive from a woman aged 65 to 85 with renal cell carcinoma.

The chain uses TRBV6-5 and TRBJ1-1; D gene unclear. The germline CDR1 and CDR2 sequences are MNHEY and SVGAGI. This CDR3 is built from 14 residues. With 6 bases removed from V and 9 bases from J, the gap between germline ends came to 20 bases. The CDR3 coding sequence is TGTGCCAGCAGGCCCACGAGTGCCGGGTACAAAGCTTTCTTT. It specifies CASRPTSAGYKAFF.

The rearrangement uses TRBV15 and TRBJ1-5; D unresolved. V shed 0 bases and J shed 0 bases, with 9 bases lying between them. The CDR3 runs to 16 residues. Germline CDR1 LNHNV, CDR2 YYDKDF (reference sequence). The CDR3 protein is CATSRDWLDSNQPQHF. CDR3 coding DNA: TGTGCCACCAGCAGAGATTGGCTAGATAGCAATCAGCCCCAGCATTTT.

V and J are TRBV7-6 and TRBJ2-1; D is perhaps TRBD1 or TRBD2 (6 bases each). Between the trimmed V and J ends, which lost 6 bases and 8 bases, there was a span of 14 bases. The length of the CDR3 is 13 residues. The V gene's germline CDR1 is SGHVS and CDR2 FNYEAQ. CDR3 DNA sequence: TGTGCCAGCAGTCACAGGGAGGATTATGAGCAGTTCTTC. It is translated as CASSHREDYEQFF.

The J gene is TRBJ2-7, the V gene TRBV30; D is possibly TRBD1 (6 bases). This CDR3 is built from 14 residues. With 4 bases removed from V and 3 bases from J, the gap between germline ends came to 16 bases. Germline loops: CDR1 GTSNPN, CDR2 SVGIG (reference sequence). The CDR3 region is CAWKVPGQLYEQYF. CDR3 coding DNA: TGTGCCTGGAAAGTCCCCGGACAGCTCTACGAGCAGTACTTC.

This chain connects TRBV30 to TRBJ1-2; 8 positions match TRBD1. This CDR3 has 15 amino acids. V shed 3 bases and J 5 bases; nucleotides not matched to a gene: 11. CDR1 is GTSNPN and CDR2 is SVGIG in the germline V gene (reference sequence). The CDR3 DNA follows: TGTGCCTGGAGACTTGGAAGGGGGACAGGTTATGGCTACACCTTC. Protein: CAWRLGRGTGYGYTF.

The gene calls are TRBV29-1 and TRBJ2-3; the match to TRBD2 covers 13 bases. Germline trimming cut 2 bases from V and 5 bases from J; bases unmatched to any gene: 4. Germline values: CDR1 SQVTM, CDR2 ANQGSEA. This CDR3 region has 15 residues. The CDR3 here is CSVETSGGAGDTQYF. The CDR3 DNA reads TGCAGCGTTGAAACTAGCGGGGGGGCCGGAGATACGCAGTATTTT.

J is TRBJ1-1 and V is TRBV7-3; D not certain. CDR3 length: 13 residues. Germline V gene sequence: CDR1 SGHTA, CDR2 FQGTGA. The V and J ends lost 5 bases and 1 base respectively, with 8 bases between them. The CDR3: CASSLIPNTEAFF. The CDR3 nucleotides read TGTGCCAGCAGCCTCATCCCGAACACTGAAGCTTTCTTT.

This chain connects TRBV20-1 to TRBJ2-7, with TRBD1 matching over 8 bases. Looked up from germline, CDR1 is DFQATT and CDR2 is SNEGSKA (reference sequence). The V and J ends lost 5 bases and 9 bases, in that order; junction bases with no gene match: 6. CDR3 length: 11 residues. The CDR3 DNA follows: TGCAGTGCTGGGGACAGGCTCGGGCAGTACTTC. Translation gives CSAGDRLGQYF.

This chain links TRBV28 with TRBJ1-1; TRBD1 matches 10 bases. This CDR3 spans 14 amino acids. J lost 11 bases, V lost 3 bases, and 9 bases had no gene match. CDR1 and CDR2 (germline): MDHEN, SYDVKM. CDR3 DNA: TGTGCCAGCAGTTTGGGACAGGGGAGTGTCGGGGCTTTCTTT. Translating it yields CASSLGQGSVGAFF.

The rearrangement joins TRBV18 to TRBJ1-2; possible D gene TRBD1, 6 bases. Germline CDR1 reads KGHSH; CDR2 reads LQKENI. Trimming took off 2 bases at V and 8 bases at J, with 15 bases between the two ends. There are 14 residues in the CDR3. CDR3 bases: TGTGCCAGCTCACCAAAACAGGGTTCGGAGGGCTACACCTTC. Translated: CASSPKQGSEGYTF.

This chain connects TRBV9 to TRBJ2-7; TRBD2 aligns across 7 bases. CDR3 length: 15 amino acids. CDR1 and CDR2 from the germline V gene are SGDLS and YYNGEE. With V trimmed by 2 bases and J by 2 bases, 7 bases remained unmatched. The CDR3 here is CASSVETGGPYEQYF. CDR3 DNA: TGTGCCAGCAGCGTGGAGACGGGGGGTCCCTACGAGCAGTACTTC.

The chain joins TRBV5-1 to TRBJ2-3; the match to TRBD2 covers 11 bases. V shed 2 bases, J shed 5 bases, and the junction held 7 bases outside the gene matches. The CDR3 has 16 amino acids. Germline V gives CDR1 SGHRS, CDR2 YFSETQ. DNA for the CDR3: TGCGCCAGCAGCTTCCCTAGCGGGGGGTCCGGAGATACGCAGTATTTT. Encoded protein: CASSFPSGGSGDTQYF. The entire variable domain, with the rest obtained from reference TRBV5-1 and TRBJ2-3, is as follows: KAGVTQTPRYLIKTRGQQVTLSCSPISGHRSVSWYQQTPGQGLQFLFEYFSETQRNKGNFPGRFSGRQFSNSRSEMNVSTLELGDSALYLCASSFPSGGSGDTQYFGPGTRLTVL.

This clone came up a few times. V gene TRBV7-8 combines with J gene TRBJ1-1, with no clear D. Trimming pared 5 bases from V and 7 bases from J, leaving 11 bases between. The germline gives CDR1 SGHVS, CDR2 FQNEAQ. The CDR3 is made up of 12 amino acids. CDR3 sequence reads: CASSLLTLEAFF. The DNA for the CDR3 is TGTGCCAGCAGCCTACTTACCCTTGAAGCTTTCTTT. Combining the CDR3 with reference TRBV7-8 and TRBJ1-1 gives the whole variable domain GAGVSQSPRYKVAKRGQDVALRCDPISGHVSLFWYQQALGQGPEFLTYFQNEAQLDKSGLPSDRFFAERPEGSVSTLKIQRTQQEDSAVYLCASSLLTLEAFFGQGTRLTVV.

V usage is TRBV6-6 and J usage is TRBJ2-7; 9 positions match TRBD1. Looked up from germline, CDR1 is MNHNY and CDR2 is SVGAGI (reference sequence). The CDR3 extends over 14 amino acids. The V and J ends lost 6 bases and 4 bases, in that order; junction bases with no gene match: 7. The CDR3 DNA reads TGTGCCAGCAGCCCAAAAGGGACAGGGTACGAGCAGTACTTC. Translation gives CASSPKGTGYEQYF.

The chain employs TRBV5-4 and TRBJ1-2; D is perhaps TRBD1 (6 bases). This CDR3 region has 13 residues. V was cut by 0 bases and J by 7 bases, with 10 bases left in between. Germline CDR1 and CDR2: SGHNT and YYREEE (reference sequence). This chain's CDR3 is CASSLDRVAGYTF. CDR3 DNA sequence: TGTGCCAGCAGCTTGGACAGGGTGGCTGGCTACACCTTC.

V usage is TRBV18 and J usage is TRBJ2-1, with TRBD1 identical over 8 bases. The germline V gene encodes CDR1 KGHSH and CDR2 LQKENI. The CDR3 sequence is 15 residues long. With V trimmed by 7 bases and J by 7 bases, 12 bases remained unmatched. DNA for the CDR3: TGTGCCAGCTTCAAAGACAGGGGCCTGGAGAATGAGCAGTTCTTC. Residues: CASFKDRGLENEQFF.

This chain connects TRBV7-8 to TRBJ2-2; 8 positions agree with TRBD2. The trim removed 4 bases at V and 5 bases at J, leaving 12 bases unmatched. Germline V gene sequence: CDR1 SGHVS, CDR2 FQNEAQ. This CDR3 has 17 amino acids. As DNA, the CDR3 is TGTGCCAGCAGCTCCCTTAGCGGGGCCCCGGTAACCGGGGAGCTGTTTTTT. It is translated as CASSSLSGAPVTGELFF.

The chain combines TRBV19 with TRBJ1-5; perhaps TRBD1 as D (5 bases). V shed 4 bases and J shed 2 bases, with 18 bases lying between them. The CDR3 covers 17 residues. Germline CDR1 reads LNHDA; CDR2 reads SQIVND (reference sequence). CDR3 region: CASSTKGSTMGNQPQHF. Written as DNA, the CDR3 is TGTGCCAGTAGTACAAAGGGGTCCACCATGGGCAATCAGCCCCAGCATTTT.

This chain uses TRBV7-2 with TRBJ2-5; possibly TRBD2 for D (6 bases). Per germline, CDR1 SGHTA and CDR2 FQGNSA. The CDR3 has 14 amino acids. Trimming stripped 0 bases from V and 6 bases from J, with 11 bases between. The CDR3 sequence: CASSLASSGKTQYF. The CDR3 DNA reads as TGTGCCAGCAGCTTAGCCAGTAGCGGAAAGACCCAGTACTTC. Full variable domain (outside the CDR3, taken from reference TRBV7-2 and TRBJ2-5): GAGVSQSPSNKVTEKGKDVELRCDPISGHTALYWYRQSLGQGLEFLIYFQGNSAPDKSGLPSDRFSAERTGGSVSTLTIQRTQQEDSAVYLCASSLASSGKTQYFGPGTRLLVL.